These T cell receptor beta chains were read from a single sample in a study of T-cell reconstitution after alpha-beta-depleted transplantation in children. A single record per CDR3 protein comes from TCRdb applying MiXCR to the PCR reads. This table has 610,000 or so distinct CDR3 sequences, over 20% appearing once. The sample in question was PBMCs, obtained before TCRalphabeta/CD19-depleted stem cell transplant. The receptor source for this set is a boy under two years old with Wiskott-Aldrich syndrome, due to receive a stem cell transplant. Both conserved end residues are part of each CDR3. A D gene is named only where the DNA matches it firmly. The size of a clone is reported for some rows only, either as once, few or many, or as a class for expanded clones.

CDR3 length: 15; clone size: -; D gene: -; V gene: TRBV20-1; J gene: TRBJ2-5; CDR3 DNA: TGCAGTGCTAGTCCCAGGGGGACTCGGCAAGAGACCCAGTACTTC; CDR3 protein: CSASPRGTRQETQYF
CDR3 length: 15; clone size: few; D gene: TRBD1; V gene: TRBV29-1; J gene: TRBJ2-1; CDR3 DNA: TGCAGCGTTGCAGCTTTGGGACAGGGGGCCAATGAGCAGTTCTTC; CDR3 protein: CSVAALGQGANEQFF
CDR3 length: 15; clone size: many; D gene: TRBD1; V gene: TRBV10-3; J gene: TRBJ2-7; CDR3 DNA: TGTGCCATCAGTGCCGCCGGGACAGAGGGCTACGAGCAGTACTTC; CDR3 protein: CAISAAGTEGYEQYF
CDR3 length: 16; clone size: few; D gene: TRBD1; V gene: TRBV10-3; J gene: TRBJ1-6; CDR3 DNA: TGTGCCATCAGTGGGGACGGGGGACAGGGCAACTCACCCCTCCACTTT; CDR3 protein: CAISGDGGQGNSPLHF
CDR3 length: 14; clone size: -; D gene: -; V gene: TRBV20-1; J gene: TRBJ2-1; CDR3 DNA: TGCAGTGCTAGAGATGGACACAGATACAATGAGCAGTTCTTC; CDR3 protein: CSARDGHRYNEQFF
CDR3 length: 16; clone size: -; D gene: -; V gene: TRBV6-5; J gene: TRBJ2-2; CDR3 DNA: TGTGCCAGCAGTTACGATCCGCCGCAGGGTTCCGGGGAGCTGTTTTTT; CDR3 protein: CASSYDPPQGSGELFF
CDR3 length: 15; clone size: -; D gene: -; V gene: TRBV10-3; J gene: TRBJ2-2; CDR3 DNA: TGTGCCATCAGTGAGCTACATGGGTACACCGGGGAGCTGTTTTTT; CDR3 protein: CAISELHGYTGELFF
CDR3 length: 14; clone size: few; D gene: TRBD1; V gene: TRBV5-1; J gene: TRBJ1-4; CDR3 DNA: TGCGCCAGCAGCTCGGGACAGGGGAGTGAAAAACTGTTTTTT; CDR3 protein: CASSSGQGSEKLFF
CDR3 length: 12; clone size: -; D gene: -; V gene: TRBV18; J gene: TRBJ1-1; CDR3 DNA: TGTGCCAGCTCGTCAACAGGGTCGGAAGCTTTCTTT; CDR3 protein: CASSSTGSEAFF
CDR3 length: 14; clone size: few; D gene: -; V gene: TRBV12-3/TRBV12-4; J gene: TRBJ2-7; CDR3 DNA: TGTGCCAGCAGCAAAGGGTTCTCTTCCTACGAGCAGTACTTC; CDR3 protein: CASSKGFSSYEQYF
CDR3 length: 15; clone size: -; D gene: -; V gene: TRBV7-3; J gene: TRBJ1-1; CDR3 DNA: TGTGCCAGCAGCTCCTCCGCGCGGGGGGGCACTGAAGCTTTCTTT; CDR3 protein: CASSSSARGGTEAFF
CDR3 length: 14; clone size: -; D gene: -; V gene: TRBV27; J gene: TRBJ2-7; CDR3 DNA: TGTGCCAGCAGTTTTGCGGGACGAGAGTACGAGCAGTACTTC; CDR3 protein: CASSFAGREYEQYF
CDR3 length: 14; clone size: many; D gene: TRBD2; V gene: TRBV28; J gene: TRBJ2-7; CDR3 DNA: TGTGCCAGCAGTTTCAGGATAGCGGGAGTCGAGCAGTACTTC; CDR3 protein: CASSFRIAGVEQYF
CDR3 length: 13; clone size: few; D gene: TRBD1; V gene: TRBV29-1; J gene: TRBJ1-1; CDR3 DNA: TGCAGCGTTGAAGGTCGACAGGGAGTACCGGCTTTCTTT; CDR3 protein: CSVEGRQGVPAFF
CDR3 length: 13; clone size: few; D gene: -; V gene: TRBV5-1; J gene: TRBJ2-5; CDR3 DNA: TGCGCCAGCAGCTGGACTTCTCGGGAGACCCAGTACTTC; CDR3 protein: CASSWTSRETQYF
CDR3 length: 17; clone size: few; D gene: TRBD2; V gene: TRBV5-1; J gene: TRBJ2-3; CDR3 DNA: TGCGCCAGCAGCTCCTCGGGACTAGCGGGGCTCACAGATACGCAGTATTTT; CDR3 protein: CASSSSGLAGLTDTQYF
CDR3 length: 19; clone size: -; D gene: TRBD2; V gene: TRBV3-1; J gene: TRBJ2-7; CDR3 DNA: TGTGCCTGCTCCCAAGGATTTACGCCCCAGCGGGAGGACTCCTACGAGCAGTACTTC; CDR3 protein: CACSQGFTPQREDSYEQYF
CDR3 length: 14; clone size: few; D gene: TRBD2; V gene: TRBV6-1; J gene: TRBJ2-5; CDR3 DNA: TGTGCCAGCAAAGGCGGGAGGTGGGGAGAGACCCAGTACTTC; CDR3 protein: CASKGGRWGETQYF
CDR3 length: 14; clone size: few; D gene: -; V gene: TRBV24-1; J gene: TRBJ2-2; CDR3 DNA: TGTGCCACCAGCCCCAATACGAACACCGGGGAGCTGTTTTTT; CDR3 protein: CATSPNTNTGELFF
CDR3 length: 15; clone size: few; D gene: -; V gene: TRBV5-6; J gene: TRBJ2-7; CDR3 DNA: TGTGCCAGCAGCTTCGGGCCTTACCTTTCCTACGAGCAGTACTTC; CDR3 protein: CASSFGPYLSYEQYF
CDR3 length: 10; clone size: few; D gene: -; V gene: TRBV20-1; J gene: TRBJ2-7; CDR3 DNA: TGCAGTGCTAGGGCAGAAAAGCAGTACTTC; CDR3 protein: CSARAEKQYF
CDR3 length: 16; clone size: -; D gene: TRBD2; V gene: TRBV9; J gene: TRBJ2-2; CDR3 DNA: TGTGCCAGCAGCCCAAATAGCGGGATGAACACCGGGGAGCTGTTTTTT; CDR3 protein: CASSPNSGMNTGELFF
CDR3 length: 14; clone size: few; D gene: TRBD1; V gene: TRBV5-1; J gene: TRBJ1-2; CDR3 DNA: TGCGCCAGCAGCTTGGCGGAGGGGGCCTATGGCTACACCTTC; CDR3 protein: CASSLAEGAYGYTF
CDR3 length: 14; clone size: -; D gene: -; V gene: TRBV28; J gene: TRBJ2-4; CDR3 DNA: TGTGCCAGCAGTTTTATTGGAGAGGAAAACATTCAGTACTTC; CDR3 protein: CASSFIGEENIQYF
CDR3 length: 17; clone size: -; D gene: TRBD2; V gene: TRBV9; J gene: TRBJ2-4; CDR3 DNA: TGTGCCAGCAGCGGTGCGTATGGAGCTAGCGGCAAAAACATTCAGTACTTC; CDR3 protein: CASSGAYGASGKNIQYF
CDR3 length: 14; clone size: -; D gene: -; V gene: TRBV3-1; J gene: TRBJ2-1; CDR3 DNA: TGTGCCAGCAGCCAAGGATGGGGGTTCAATGAGCAGTTCTTC; CDR3 protein: CASSQGWGFNEQFF
CDR3 length: 12; clone size: few; D gene: -; V gene: TRBV20-1; J gene: TRBJ2-7; CDR3 DNA: TGCAGTGCTAGGTCTAGGCCCTACGAGCAGTACTTC; CDR3 protein: CSARSRPYEQYF
CDR3 length: 15; clone size: few; D gene: TRBD2; V gene: TRBV12-3/TRBV12-4; J gene: TRBJ2-3; CDR3 DNA: TGTGCCAGCAGTTTTCAGCGGGAGGGCCCAGATACGCAGTATTTT; CDR3 protein: CASSFQREGPDTQYF
CDR3 length: 14; clone size: -; D gene: -; V gene: TRBV12-5; J gene: TRBJ1-1; CDR3 DNA: TGTGCTAGTGGTTCGGGGGGGTTCAGCACTGAAGCTTTCTTT; CDR3 protein: CASGSGGFSTEAFF
CDR3 length: 13; clone size: few; D gene: -; V gene: TRBV10-3; J gene: TRBJ2-7; CDR3 DNA: TGTGCCATCAGTGACAAAATCCCCTACGAGCAGTACTTC; CDR3 protein: CAISDKIPYEQYF
CDR3 length: 11; clone size: few; D gene: -; V gene: TRBV29-1; J gene: TRBJ1-2; CDR3 DNA: TGCAGCGTTGTGTACATCCGAGGCTACACCTTC; CDR3 protein: CSVVYIRGYTF
CDR3 length: 14; clone size: -; D gene: -; V gene: TRBV12-3/TRBV12-4; J gene: TRBJ2-7; CDR3 DNA: TGTGCCAGCAGTCCCCAGCGAGACGTCGGCGAGCAGTACTTC; CDR3 protein: CASSPQRDVGEQYF
CDR3 length: 13; clone size: few; D gene: -; V gene: TRBV12-3/TRBV12-4; J gene: TRBJ1-3; CDR3 DNA: TGTGCCAGCAGTTTAGAAACGGGAAACACCATATATTTT; CDR3 protein: CASSLETGNTIYF
CDR3 length: 14; clone size: few; D gene: TRBD1; V gene: TRBV5-1; J gene: TRBJ1-4; CDR3 DNA: TGCGCCAGCAGCTCCGGACAGGGAATTGAAAAACTGTTTTTT; CDR3 protein: CASSSGQGIEKLFF
CDR3 length: 17; clone size: -; D gene: -; V gene: TRBV4-2; J gene: TRBJ2-1; CDR3 DNA: TGTGCCAGCAGCCAAGATATGGGGCCGACCTCCTACAATGAGCAGTTCTTC; CDR3 protein: CASSQDMGPTSYNEQFF
CDR3 length: 15; clone size: -; D gene: TRBD2; V gene: TRBV4-2; J gene: TRBJ2-1; CDR3 DNA: TGTGCCAGCAGCTATAGCGGGAGTAGCCCCGCTGAGCAGTTCTTC; CDR3 protein: CASSYSGSSPAEQFF
CDR3 length: 16; clone size: -; D gene: TRBD1; V gene: TRBV20-1; J gene: TRBJ1-1; CDR3 DNA: TGCAGTGCTAGAGCCCCGACAGGGGGCAGTTACACTGAAGCTTTCTTT; CDR3 protein: CSARAPTGGSYTEAFF
CDR3 length: 11; clone size: few; D gene: -; V gene: TRBV10-3; J gene: TRBJ1-2; CDR3 DNA: TGTGCCATCAGTGACGACTATGGCTACACCTTC; CDR3 protein: CAISDDYGYTF
CDR3 length: 15; clone size: -; D gene: -; V gene: TRBV12-3/TRBV12-4; J gene: TRBJ2-3; CDR3 DNA: TGTGCCAGCAGTTTTACAGAACAGTGGGGAGATACGCAGTATTTT; CDR3 protein: CASSFTEQWGDTQYF
CDR3 length: 15; clone size: -; D gene: -; V gene: TRBV27; J gene: TRBJ2-2; CDR3 DNA: TGTGCCAGCACCCCCGGGCAGACATTCACCGGGGAGCTGTTTTTT; CDR3 protein: CASTPGQTFTGELFF
CDR3 length: 13; clone size: -; D gene: -; V gene: TRBV18; J gene: TRBJ1-2; CDR3 DNA: TGTGCCAGCTCGCTGGGGCAGGAGCATGGCTACACCTTC; CDR3 protein: CASSLGQEHGYTF
CDR3 length: 12; clone size: -; D gene: -; V gene: TRBV11-3; J gene: TRBJ2-1; CDR3 DNA: TGTGCCAGCAGCGTCTGGATCAATGAGCAGTTCTTC; CDR3 protein: CASSVWINEQFF
CDR3 length: 13; clone size: -; D gene: -; V gene: TRBV12-3/TRBV12-4; J gene: TRBJ1-2; CDR3 DNA: TGTGCCAGCAAACGTGGAGGGAACTATGGCTACACCTTC; CDR3 protein: CASKRGGNYGYTF
CDR3 length: 18; clone size: -; D gene: TRBD2; V gene: TRBV15; J gene: TRBJ2-3; CDR3 DNA: TGTGCCACCAGCAGAGAAAACATACTAGCGGAGCGCACAGATACGCAGTATTTT; CDR3 protein: CATSRENILAERTDTQYF
CDR3 length: 15; clone size: few; D gene: -; V gene: TRBV20-1; J gene: TRBJ2-3; CDR3 DNA: TGCAGTGCTAGCCGAGGGGCCGTAGCAGCAGATACGCAGTATTTT; CDR3 protein: CSASRGAVAADTQYF
CDR3 length: 17; clone size: -; D gene: -; V gene: TRBV7-9; J gene: TRBJ1-2; CDR3 DNA: TGTGCCAGCAGCTTACCCCTTGACAGGTCGCTTAACTATGGCTACACCTTC; CDR3 protein: CASSLPLDRSLNYGYTF
CDR3 length: 14; clone size: -; D gene: TRBD2; V gene: TRBV2; J gene: TRBJ2-5; CDR3 DNA: TGTGCCAGCAGAACCGGGGGGGGCAGTGAGACCCAGTACTTC; CDR3 protein: CASRTGGGSETQYF
CDR3 length: 13; clone size: few; D gene: -; V gene: TRBV24-1; J gene: TRBJ2-3; CDR3 DNA: TGTGCCACCAGTGCCGGACTTGGGGATACGCAGTATTTT; CDR3 protein: CATSAGLGDTQYF
CDR3 length: 14; clone size: -; D gene: -; V gene: TRBV5-4; J gene: TRBJ2-1; CDR3 DNA: TGTGCCAGCAGCTTGAAAGGAATGAACAATGAGCAGTTCTTC; CDR3 protein: CASSLKGMNNEQFF
CDR3 length: 15; clone size: few; D gene: -; V gene: TRBV29-1; J gene: TRBJ1-1; CDR3 DNA: TGCAGCGTTGACGGGACCTGGGGCGGGGGCACTGAAGCTTTCTTT; CDR3 protein: CSVDGTWGGGTEAFF
CDR3 length: 15; clone size: few; D gene: -; V gene: TRBV5-1; J gene: TRBJ2-7; CDR3 DNA: TGCGCCAGCAGCTTGAGTCCGGGTTCGAAGGACGAGCAGTACTTC; CDR3 protein: CASSLSPGSKDEQYF
CDR3 length: 15; clone size: many; D gene: -; V gene: TRBV5-1; J gene: TRBJ2-6; CDR3 DNA: TGCGCCAGCAGCGTTTACGGCTCTGGGGCCAACGTCCTGACTTTC; CDR3 protein: CASSVYGSGANVLTF
CDR3 length: 14; clone size: few; D gene: -; V gene: TRBV5-1; J gene: TRBJ2-1; CDR3 DNA: TGCGCCAGCAGAGCGGGCGGGTCCTACAATGAGCAGTTCTTC; CDR3 protein: CASRAGGSYNEQFF
CDR3 length: 15; clone size: few; D gene: TRBD2; V gene: TRBV12-3/TRBV12-4; J gene: TRBJ2-7; CDR3 DNA: TGTGCCAGCAGTCCCGGGACTAATTACGGGGACGAGCAGTACTTC; CDR3 protein: CASSPGTNYGDEQYF
CDR3 length: 16; clone size: -; D gene: -; V gene: TRBV6-2/TRBV6-3; J gene: TRBJ2-1; CDR3 DNA: TGTGCCAGCAGTTACAACCGACGGACGAATTACAATGAGCAGTTCTTC; CDR3 protein: CASSYNRRTNYNEQFF